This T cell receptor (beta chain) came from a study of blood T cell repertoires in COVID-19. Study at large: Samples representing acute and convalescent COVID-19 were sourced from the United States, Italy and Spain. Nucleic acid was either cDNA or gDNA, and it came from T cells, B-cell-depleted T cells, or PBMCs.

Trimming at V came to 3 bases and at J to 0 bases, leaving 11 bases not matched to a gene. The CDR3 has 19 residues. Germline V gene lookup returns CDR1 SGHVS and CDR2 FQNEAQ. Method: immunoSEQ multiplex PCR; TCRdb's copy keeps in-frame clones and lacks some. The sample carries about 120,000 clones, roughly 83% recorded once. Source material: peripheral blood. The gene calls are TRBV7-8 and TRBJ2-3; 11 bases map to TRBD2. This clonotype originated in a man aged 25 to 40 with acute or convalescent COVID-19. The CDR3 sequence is CASSFPPTSGGTSTDTQYF. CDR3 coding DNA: TGTGCCAGCAGCTTCCCACCTACTAGCGGGGGAACTAGCACAGATACGCAGTATTTT.